This T cell receptor beta chain is from a study of blood T cell repertoires in COVID-19. Whole-study context: T cells, B-cell-depleted T cells, or PBMCs provided the cDNA or gDNA that served as material.

In the authors' methods: Reference gene primer amplification in the assay estimated nucleated cell counts. TCRdb's table, derived via immunoSEQ multiplex PCR, lists solely in-frame clones and lacks some. The DNA was the basis for D and trimming; V, J and clone size are from that table. The table has about 120,000 clones, around 79% seen once. The CDR3 runs to 16 residues. Germline lookup yields CDR1 SGHRS and CDR2 YFSETQ. Trimming took 7 bases from V and 2 from J; bases not matched to a gene: 11. The sample consisted of peripheral blood. This TCR was sampled from a man aged 65 to 85 with acute or convalescent COVID-19. The V and J genes are TRBV5-1 and TRBJ2-2, with 7 bases aligning to TRBD2. CDR3 sequence (DNA): TGCGCCAGCGGGCCCCGAGCGGGGAGTAACACCGGGGAGCTGTTTTTT. Translation gives CASGPRAGSNTGELFF.